These 15 T cell receptor beta chains originate from one sample sequenced in a study of T cell clones after liver transplantation. Method: immunoSEQ multiplex PCR; TCRdb's copy keeps in-frame clones and lacks some. The data hold under 55,000 clones, with around 84% observed a single time. Sequenced material: CD4+ T cells from blood, taken 24 months after liver transplant. The receptors were sampled from a human patient who received a liver transplant. The graft donor may have contributed some T cells.

This rearrangement joins TRBV10-1 to TRBJ2-4; no reliable D call. Germline V CDR1 and CDR2: WNHNN, SYGVQD (reference sequence). This CDR3 has 14 residues. Trimming pared 0 bases from V and 5 bases from J, leaving 8 bases between. This chain's CDR3 is CASSESVLENIQYF. The CDR3 DNA sequence: TGCGCCAGCAGTGAGTCCGTGTTAGAAAACATTCAGTACTTC.

The chain employs TRBV30 and TRBJ1-2, with D hard to call. Trimming shortened V by 3 bases and J by 4 bases, and 15 bases separated the two germline ends. The CDR3 runs to 14 residues. CDR1 and CDR2 from the germline V gene are GTSNPN and SVGIG (reference sequence). The CDR3 region is CAWRPRTPPYGYTF. In nucleotides, the CDR3 is TGTGCCTGGAGACCTCGGACGCCTCCCTATGGCTACACCTTC.

The chain links TRBV30 to TRBJ1-2; no firm D call. The CDR3 length is 12 residues. Between the trimmed V and J ends, which lost 8 bases and 5 bases, there was a span of 15 bases. Germline CDR1 GTSNPN, CDR2 SVGIG (reference sequence). This CDR3 is CAERRSGYGYTF. The CDR3 DNA reads as TGTGCCGAACGACGGTCGGGATATGGCTACACCTTC.

The chain has TRBV4-2 and TRBJ2-3, with 8 bases identical to TRBD1. This CDR3 spans 16 amino acids. After removal of 4 bases from V and 0 bases from J, the junction contained 6 bases not matched to a gene. Germline V CDR1 and CDR2: LGHNA, YNFKEQ. CDR3 residues: CASSPARDRSTDTQYF. For the CDR3, the DNA is TGTGCCAGCAGCCCGGCCCGGGACAGGAGCACAGATACGCAGTATTTT.

This chain uses TRBV15 with TRBJ1-4, with D tentatively TRBD1 (5 bases). The germline V and J ends were trimmed by 5 bases and 8 bases, with 15 bases remaining between them. The CDR3 has 14 amino acids. Germline lookup yields CDR1 LNHNV and CDR2 YYDKDF (reference sequence). For the CDR3, the DNA is TGTGCCACCAGCGGAGGGCAGGGAAGGGAAAAACTGTTTTTT. It encodes CATSGGQGREKLFF.

The chain couples TRBV7-2 to TRBJ2-7, with 13 nucleotides matching TRBD2. This CDR3 is 14 amino acids long. The ends lost 3 bases at V and 8 bases at J; junction bases unmatched: 4. Germline assignment: CDR1 SGHTA and CDR2 FQGNSA. The CDR3 protein is CASSLGLAGYKQYF. The DNA for the CDR3 is TGTGCCAGCAGCTTGGGACTAGCGGGGTATAAGCAGTACTTC.

V gene TRBV27 combines with J gene TRBJ2-7, with 8 bases lining up with TRBD1. J gave up 3 bases and V 6 bases, and 7 bases lay outside the gene matches. This CDR3 spans 14 amino acids. Germline lookup yields CDR1 MNHEY and CDR2 SMNVEV (reference sequence). CDR3 nucleotide sequence: TGTGCCAGCAGCCGCCCGGGACAGGTCTACGAGCAGTACTTC. Translation gives CASSRPGQVYEQYF.

The chain is built from TRBV20-1 and TRBJ1-1; possibly TRBD1 for D (5 bases). Looked up from germline, CDR1 is DFQATT and CDR2 is SNEGSKA (reference sequence). This CDR3 spans 10 amino acids. Trimming stripped 8 bases from V and 5 bases from J, with 9 bases between. CDR3 sequence (DNA): TGCAGTTTATGGGGGACTGAAGCTTTCTTT. Its protein product is CSLWGTEAFF.

The genes are TRBV29-1 and TRBJ1-2; TRBD1 is a possible D gene (5 bases). V was trimmed by 3 bases and J by 12 bases, leaving 8 bases between them. The CDR3 covers 9 residues. The V gene's germline CDR1 is SQVTM and CDR2 ANQGSEA. CDR3 sequence reads: CSVDEGNTF. The CDR3, as DNA: TGCAGCGTTGATGAGGGGAACACCTTC. Full variable domain (remainder filled in from reference TRBV29-1 and TRBJ1-2): SAVISQKPSRDICQRGTSLTIQCQVDSQVTMMFWYRQQPGQSLTLIATANQGSEATYESGFVIDKFPISRPNLTFSTLTVSNMSPEDSSIYLCSVDEGNTFGSGTRLTVV.

The DNA for the CDR3 is TGTGCCAGCAGCCCCTTTCATTCCCCGAACTCTGGAAACACCATATATTTT. Protein product: CASSPFHSPNSGNTIYF. This chain uses TRBV4-2 with TRBJ1-3; D remains ambiguous. V was trimmed by 4 bases and J by 0 bases, leaving 16 bases between them. The germline V gene has CDR1 LGHNA and CDR2 YNFKEQ. The CDR3 loop spans 17 amino acids.

The V gene is TRBV30, the J gene TRBJ1-2; TRBD1 matches 7 bases. CDR1 and CDR2 from the germline V gene are GTSNPN and SVGIG (reference sequence). After removal of 3 bases from V and 3 bases from J, the junction contained 4 bases not matched to a gene. This CDR3 has 13 residues. CDR3 in DNA: TGTGCCTGGAGGAACAGGGGCGACTATGGCTACACCTTC. It is translated as CAWRNRGDYGYTF.

The rearrangement joins TRBV4-1 to TRBJ2-7; no firm D call. This CDR3 region has 15 residues. The germline V gene has CDR1 MGHRA and CDR2 YSYEKL. Between the trimmed V and J ends, which lost 1 base and 3 bases, there was a span of 13 bases. In DNA form, the CDR3 reads TGCGCCAGCAGCCAAGGGGAAGGTTCGATCTACGAGCAGTACTTC. Translating gives CASSQGEGSIYEQYF.

The rearrangement links TRBV11-1 to TRBJ2-3; D ambiguous. CDR3 size: 13 residues. Germline CDR1 is SGHAT and CDR2 is FQDESV (reference sequence). The ends were cut back, 3 bases at V and 8 bases at J, with 12 bases in the middle. The CDR3 is CASSLSLYVTQYF. The CDR3 region has the DNA TGTGCCAGCAGCTTGAGTCTGTACGTTACGCAGTATTTT.

V and J are TRBV30 and TRBJ1-2; D is unclear. Trimming cost V 3 bases and J 0 bases, with 8 bases left between them. CDR3 size: 13 residues. CDR1 and CDR2 (germline): GTSNPN, SVGIG (reference sequence). The CDR3: CAWSFGPNYGYTF. In DNA form, the CDR3 reads TGTGCCTGGAGCTTCGGTCCTAACTATGGCTACACCTTC.

This chain joins TRBV7-8 and TRBJ2-1; 10 bases match TRBD2. With 1 base clipped from V and 2 bases from J, the junction kept 11 bases outside the gene matches. The CDR3 extends over 19 amino acids. Germline-derived CDR1 and CDR2 are SGHVS and FQNEAQ. CDR3 sequence: CASSLVSSGSRSTYNEQFF. The DNA of the CDR3 is TGTGCCAGCAGCTTAGTATCTAGCGGGAGTCGCTCGACCTACAATGAGCAGTTCTTC. The full variable domain, rest sourced from reference TRBV7-8 and TRBJ2-1, is GAGVSQSPRYKVAKRGQDVALRCDPISGHVSLFWYQQALGQGPEFLTYFQNEAQLDKSGLPSDRFFAERPEGSVSTLKIQRTQQEDSAVYLCASSLVSSGSRSTYNEQFFGPGTRLTVL.